The clone carrying this T cell receptor beta chain appeared a single time. Its antigen is undetermined. The data belong to a study of shared clonotypes between healthy human individuals. Study results and caveats: Clonotypes not shared had lower generation probabilities than those common to all four donors.

Repertoires were generated with immunoSEQ multiplex PCR, while TCRdb's copy carries only in-frame clones and drops some. The data contain about 380,000 clones, about 96% of them seen just once; the ten biggest clones take up around 0.32%. The germline gives CDR1 PRHDT, CDR2 FYEKMQ (reference sequence). The CDR3 length is 16 residues. Between the trimmed V and J ends, which lost 4 bases and 0 bases, there was a span of 13 bases. Donors had no recently reported acute infections or vaccinations and were HIV-negative. Within Nashville, Tennessee resided all donors, each a Caucasian adult. This clonotype originated in a man aged 25 to 40 in good health. Sequencing was done on a sample of memory CD8+ T cells sorted from blood. Indicated subset: CD45RO+ cells pooled with CCR7-negative TemRA cells. This chain uses TRBV13 with TRBJ1-3; tentative D call: TRBD1 (5 bases). The DNA for the CDR3 is TGTGCCAGCAGCTACCCGAGACAGCGCTCTGGAAACACCATATATTTT. Amino acid sequence: CASSYPRQRSGNTIYF.